This entry lists 10 T cell receptor beta chains sequenced from one sample in a study of T-cell memory formation after mild COVID-19. TCRdb redid the calling of the 5' RACE reads with MiXCR, one entry per CDR3 protein. The sample lists nearly 350,000 distinct CDR3 sequences; around 13% were seen once. The sample consisted of PBMCs or a T cell subset sorted from them (not recorded which). The receptors shown here come from a man between 18 and 35 years old who had mild COVID-19 (a few samples of this study predate the infection). Cell type and time point are not known.

This rearrangement joins TRBV5-1 to TRBJ1-1; weak D call: TRBD1 (5 bases). The germline gives CDR1 SGHRS, CDR2 YFSETQ. V shed 4 bases and J shed 0 bases, with 13 bases lying between them. This CDR3 spans 15 amino acids. CDR3 DNA sequence: TGCGCCAGCAGCATTCAGGGAGTCATGAACACTGAAGCTTTCTTT. This encodes CASSIQGVMNTEAFF.

This clonotype was found a few times. The chain employs TRBV7-8 and TRBJ1-1, with D maybe TRBD1 (6 bases). Trimming removed 3 bases at V and 2 bases at J, with 13 bases between. CDR3 length: 15 amino acids. Germline V gene lookup returns CDR1 SGHVS and CDR2 FQNEAQ. In DNA form, the CDR3 reads TGTGCCAGCAGCTTTTTGGGAGGGGGAAACACTGAAGCTTTCTTT. Translated, it gives CASSFLGGGNTEAFF.

The chain couples TRBV6-2 or TRBV6-3 to TRBJ2-2, with D possibly being TRBD1 (5 bases). CDR1 is MNHEY, CDR2 SVGEGT, per germline. V lost 0 bases to trimming and J lost 4 bases, with 15 bases between them. The CDR3 spans 17 residues. CDR3 DNA: TGTGCCAGCAGTTACTCCCACAGGCGCGGCCCCACCGGGGAGCTGTTTTTT. As protein: CASSYSHRRGPTGELFF.

This clonotype occurred a few times. The chain is built from TRBV4-2 and TRBJ1-4; TRBD1 is a possible D gene (5 bases). Trimming took 1 base from V and 8 from J, leaving 20 bases between them. CDR1 LGHNA and CDR2 YNFKEQ come from the germline V gene. This CDR3 has 17 residues. The CDR3 is CASSQVGGGGAVEKLFF. CDR3 DNA: TGTGCCAGCAGCCAAGTCGGCGGCGGCGGGGCGGTCGAAAAACTGTTTTTT.

This clonotype was seen a handful of times. The chain couples TRBV5-1 to TRBJ2-1; D remains unclear. The germline CDR1 and CDR2 sequences are SGHRS and YFSETQ. Trimming took off 1 base at V and 8 bases at J, with 10 bases between the two ends. The length of the CDR3 is 13 residues. DNA for the CDR3: TGCGCCAGCAGCTTGAACTGGGGTCATGAGCAGTTCTTC. This encodes CASSLNWGHEQFF. Drawing the rest from reference TRBV5-1 and TRBJ2-1, the complete variable domain is KAGVTQTPRYLIKTRGQQVTLSCSPISGHRSVSWYQQTPGQGLQFLFEYFSETQRNKGNFPGRFSGRQFSNSRSEMNVSTLELGDSALYLCASSLNWGHEQFFGPGTRLTVL.

This clonotype was recorded a few times. J is TRBJ2-3 and V is TRBV2, with D possibly matching TRBD2 (5 bases). Trimming pared 6 bases from V and 4 bases from J, leaving 20 bases between. The CDR3 runs 16 residues. Germline V lookup: CDR1 SNHLY, CDR2 FYNNEI. The CDR3 DNA follows: TGTGCCAGCAGCCGGACGGACTTCCGTTTGGCAGATACGCAGTATTTT. This translates into CASSRTDFRLADTQYF.

The DNA of the CDR3 is TGTGCTAGTGGTAATACAGCGGGAGATCCCCAAGAGACCCAGTACTTC. This sequence encodes CASGNTAGDPQETQYF. The genes are TRBV12-5 and TRBJ2-5, with 8 bases lining up with TRBD2. The V gene end was trimmed by 5 bases and the J gene end by 1 base; junction bases not matched to a gene: 9. The CDR3 has 16 residues. Germline V gene data show CDR1 as LGHNT and CDR2 as FRNRAP.

This clonotype came up a few times. V is TRBV6-6 and J is TRBJ1-2; no clear D gene. Germline loops: CDR1 MNHNY, CDR2 SVGAGI (reference sequence). The V gene lost 6 bases and the J gene lost 8 bases, with 22 bases spanning the gap. The CDR3 is 15 residues long. The CDR3 loop reads CASRIIGEGNEGYTF. DNA of the CDR3: TGTGCCAGCAGAATAATAGGAGAGGGTAATGAGGGCTACACCTTC.

There are a few counts of this clonotype. As DNA, the CDR3 is TGTGCCAGCAGCGCCGGGACAGGGTGGGATGGCTACACCTTC. This codes for CASSAGTGWDGYTF. This chain links TRBV9 with TRBJ1-2, with TRBD1 matching over 9 bases. The CDR3 extends over 14 amino acids. Germline CDR1 is SGDLS and CDR2 is YYNGEE. V shed 3 bases and J 6 bases; nucleotides not matched to a gene: 6.

The rearrangement links TRBV12-3 or TRBV12-4 to TRBJ1-5; weak D call: TRBD1 (5 bases). The length of the CDR3 is 14 residues. The V end lost 6 bases, the J end lost 2 bases, and 11 bases lay between the germline ends. The CDR3 region has the DNA TGTGCCAGCAGGGGGCAAGTCGGCAATCAGCCCCAGCATTTT. The encoded protein is CASRGQVGNQPQHF.